These 26 T cell receptor beta chains were all obtained from the same sample, sequenced in a study of blood T cell repertoires in COVID-19. Clones were sequenced by immunoSEQ multiplex PCR, and TCRdb holds only the in-frame ones, with some missing. The data show a few hundred thousand clones, 85% to 90% seen once. The specimen was PBMCs or T cells enriched from blood (not recorded which). The receptors originated from a woman aged 30 to 39 who had been exposed to COVID-19.

The genes are TRBV29-1 and TRBJ2-7, with D possibly TRBD2 on 5 matching bases. This CDR3 has 14 residues. Trimming pared 1 base from V and 1 base from J, leaving 11 bases between. Germline V gives CDR1 SQVTM, CDR2 ANQGSEA. The CDR3: CSVEGGRGSYEQYF. The CDR3 DNA reads as TGCAGCGTTGAAGGGGGTCGGGGTTCCTACGAGCAGTACTTC.

The rearrangement links TRBV28 to TRBJ2-3; D call uncertain. This CDR3 is built from 11 residues. Germline V gene sequence: CDR1 MDHEN, CDR2 SYDVKM. The CDR3 nucleotides read TGTGGAGGCTGGAGCACAGATACGCAGTATTTT. Protein product: CGGWSTDTQYF.

This clone has only a few counts. This chain joins TRBV28 and TRBJ1-6; no reliable D call. The CDR3 has 14 residues. Germline V lookup: CDR1 MDHEN, CDR2 SYDVKM. V gave up 8 bases and J gave up 0 bases, with 8 bases separating them. The CDR3 loop is CASVESSYNSPLHF. The CDR3 DNA reads as TGTGCCAGCGTGGAGAGCTCCTATAATTCACCCCTCCACTTT.

V and J are TRBV27 and TRBJ2-7; D not resolved. The V end was cut by 5 bases, the J end by 5 bases, with 13 bases between. Germline lookup yields CDR1 MNHEY and CDR2 SMNVEV (reference sequence). This CDR3 has 13 amino acids. This chain's CDR3 is CASSPQPDNEQYF. The CDR3 bases are TGTGCCAGCAGTCCCCAGCCCGACAACGAGCAGTACTTC.

This clone was observed a few times. This sequence joins TRBV6-1 and TRBJ1-1, with TRBD1 matching 8 bases. After removal of 3 bases from V and 1 base from J, the junction contained 1 base not matched to a gene. The CDR3 is made up of 14 amino acids. Looked up from germline, CDR1 is MNHNS and CDR2 is SASEGT. The CDR3 nucleotides are TGTGCCAGCAGTGAGGGACAGGAGAACACTGAAGCTTTCTTT. Its translation is CASSEGQENTEAFF.

V gene TRBV7-8 combines with J gene TRBJ2-1, with D tentatively TRBD2 (5 bases). Germline V gene lookup returns CDR1 SGHVS and CDR2 FQNEAQ. This CDR3 spans 14 amino acids. V was clipped by 7 bases and J by 4 bases, with 14 bases between them. Here the CDR3 DNA reads TGTGCCAGCACCCACACGGGGATATACAATGAGCAGTTCTTC. Its translation: CASTHTGIYNEQFF. The entire variable domain, with the rest obtained from reference TRBV7-8 and TRBJ2-1, is as follows: GAGVSQSPRYKVAKRGQDVALRCDPISGHVSLFWYQQALGQGPEFLTYFQNEAQLDKSGLPSDRFFAERPEGSVSTLKIQRTQQEDSAVYLCASTHTGIYNEQFFGPGTRLTVL.

This sequence joins TRBV7-9 and TRBJ1-2; D gene ambiguous. Trimming took 3 bases from V and 12 from J, leaving 14 bases between them. Germline V gene data show CDR1 as SEHNR and CDR2 as FQNEAQ (reference sequence). This CDR3 has 12 residues. The CDR3, as DNA: TGTGCCAGCAGCTTGACTACACAGAGCCACACCTTC. Its protein is CASSLTTQSHTF.

The V call is TRBV7-9, the J call TRBJ1-6; 7 nucleotides agree with TRBD1. CDR3 size: 14 residues. From germline, CDR1 is SEHNR and CDR2 FQNEAQ (reference sequence). After removal of 6 bases from V and 8 bases from J, the junction contained 7 bases not matched to a gene. CDR3 sequence reads: CASSRGQAHSPLHF. CDR3 bases: TGTGCCAGCAGTCGCGGACAGGCTCATTCACCCCTCCACTTT.

This clone was detected only a few times. The J gene is TRBJ1-5, the V gene TRBV19; D not certain. Trimming took 3 bases from V and 6 from J, leaving 9 bases between them. The CDR3 loop spans 13 amino acids. The germline CDR1 and CDR2 sequences are LNHDA and SQIVND (reference sequence). CDR3 sequence reads: CASSMSIGQPQHF. The CDR3 nucleotides read TGTGCCAGTAGTATGTCAATCGGTCAGCCCCAGCATTTT.

CDR3 bases: TGTGCCACCAGTGATGATGGGACAGGGGCCCAAGAGACCCAGTACTTC. Amino acids: CATSDDGTGAQETQYF. This rearrangement joins TRBV24-1 to TRBJ2-5; 10 bases map to TRBD1. V dropped 3 bases and J dropped 1; count of bases not matched to a gene: 4. Germline CDR1 is KGHDR and CDR2 is SFDVKD. The CDR3 has 16 residues.

This chain joins TRBV28 and TRBJ2-7; D uncertain. V dropped 4 bases and J dropped 1 base, with 8 bases sitting between them. The CDR3 extends over 13 amino acids. Germline loops: CDR1 MDHEN, CDR2 SYDVKM. The CDR3 loop reads CASSSHSSYEQYF. Here the CDR3 DNA reads TGTGCCAGCAGTTCCCACAGTTCCTACGAGCAGTACTTC.

Worth noting for this clone: The same CDR3 can be traced to other DNA sequences in this sample. The chain employs TRBV30 and TRBJ1-2; the D is unclear. There are 12 residues in the CDR3. CDR1 and CDR2 from the germline V gene are GTSNPN and SVGIG (reference sequence). V was pared by 0 bases and J by 4 bases, with 6 bases between. CDR3 sequence: CAWSVRGYGYTF. For the CDR3, the DNA is TGTGCCTGGAGTGTCCGCGGCTATGGCTACACCTTC. Supplemented by reference TRBV30 and TRBJ1-2, the full variable domain reads SQTIHQWPATLVQPVGSPLSLECTVEGTSNPNLYWYRQAAGRGLQLLFYSVGIGQISSEVPQNLSASRPQDRQFILSSKKLLLSDSGFYLCAWSVRGYGYTFGSGTRLTVV.

In its sample, this clone was seen a few times. The chain is built from TRBV6-2 or TRBV6-3 and TRBJ2-4; unclear D gene. The V end was cut by 5 bases, the J end by 2 bases, with 16 bases between. The V gene's germline CDR1 is MNHEY and CDR2 SVGEGT. The CDR3 is 16 amino acids. The CDR3 DNA is TGTGCCAGCAGTCCCATTCTAATCATAACCAAAAACATTCAGTACTTC. Its translation is CASSPILIITKNIQYF.

J is TRBJ1-1 and V is TRBV7-9, with a weak D call TRBD1 (6 bases). CDR1 SEHNR and CDR2 FQNEAQ come from the germline V gene (reference sequence). This CDR3 spans 14 amino acids. The V end lost 5 bases, the J end lost 1 base, and 11 bases lay between the germline ends. The CDR3 DNA reads TGTGCCAGCAGCCGGCGGGGGGCGAACACTGAAGCTTTCTTT. Translated, it gives CASSRRGANTEAFF.

This clone was recorded a few times. V and J are TRBV7-9 and TRBJ2-7; TRBD1 agrees at 9 bases. Trimming removed 5 bases from V and 3 bases from J; junction bases left unmatched: 5. Germline-derived CDR1 and CDR2 are SEHNR and FQNEAQ (reference sequence). CDR3 length: 14 residues. The CDR3: CASSTSGQGYEQYF. The CDR3 DNA reads TGTGCCAGCAGCACATCGGGACAGGGCTACGAGCAGTACTTC.

CDR3 coding DNA: TGTGCCAGCAGTTCAACTCCTAGGGGTTACAATGAGCAGTTCTTC. Translation gives CASSSTPRGYNEQFF. This chain joins TRBV28 and TRBJ2-1, with D possibly matching TRBD1 (5 bases). This CDR3 has 15 amino acids. Germline V CDR1 and CDR2: MDHEN, SYDVKM. With 4 bases removed from V and 4 bases from J, the gap between germline ends came to 14 bases.

The V gene is TRBV10-3, the J gene TRBJ1-3; D gene ambiguous. V dropped 5 bases and J dropped 2 bases, with 4 bases sitting between them. This CDR3 spans 12 amino acids. Germline CDR1 is ENHRY and CDR2 is SYGVKD. The DNA of the CDR3 is TGTGCCATCAGTAGCCCTGGAAACACCATATATTTT. Protein sequence: CAISSPGNTIYF.

The V gene is TRBV5-1, the J gene TRBJ2-6; D may be TRBD1 (5 bases). Trimming stripped 0 bases from V and 0 bases from J, with 7 bases between. Germline V CDR1 and CDR2: SGHRS, YFSETQ. The CDR3 totals 16 residues. In DNA form, the CDR3 reads TGCGCCAGCAGCTTGGAGGGGCTCTCTGGGGCCAACGTCCTGACTTTC. The encoded protein is CASSLEGLSGANVLTF.

This clone was counted once. This chain joins TRBV6-5 and TRBJ1-1; a weak D match, TRBD1 (6 bases). The germline V gene has CDR1 MNHEY and CDR2 SVGAGI. V lost 5 bases and J 2 bases, leaving 12 bases between the germline ends. This CDR3 is 14 amino acids long. CDR3: CASSLGTHNTEAFF. For the CDR3, the DNA is TGTGCCAGCAGTCTCGGGACACATAACACTGAAGCTTTCTTT.

The rearrangement links TRBV5-5 to TRBJ2-7; TRBD1 matches 11 bases. The ends lost 4 bases at V and 3 bases at J; junction bases unmatched: 9. This CDR3 region has 16 residues. Germline CDR1 is SGHKS and CDR2 is YYEKEE (reference sequence). The CDR3 DNA sequence: TGTGCCAGCAGCCCGGACAGGGGGCCAGGGGACTACGAGCAGTACTTC. This translates into CASSPDRGPGDYEQYF.

The CDR3 loop is CASRTSDGRGYTF. The CDR3 nucleotides are TGTGCCAGTAGGACTAGTGACGGCAGGGGCTACACCTTC. The V and J genes are TRBV19 and TRBJ1-2; D unresolved. Between the trimmed V and J ends, which lost 6 bases and 8 bases, there was a span of 16 bases. The CDR3 is made up of 13 amino acids. Per the germline V gene, CDR1 is LNHDA and CDR2 is SQIVND (reference sequence). The full variable domain, in which reference TRBV19 and TRBJ1-2 provide the parts outside the CDR3, is DGGITQSPKYLFRKEGQNVTLSCEQNLNHDAMYWYRQDPGQGLRLIYYSQIVNDFQKGDIAEGYSVSREKKESFPLTVTSAQKNPTAFYLCASRTSDGRGYTFGSGTRLTVV.

This clone came up once. The chain couples TRBV19 to TRBJ1-2; 8 nucleotides align to TRBD1. Germline V CDR1 and CDR2: LNHDA, SQIVND (reference sequence). V shed 8 bases, J shed 4 bases, and the junction held 6 bases outside the gene matches. The CDR3 has 13 residues. Here the CDR3 reads CASSGQGGYGYTF. The CDR3, as DNA: TGTGCCAGTTCCGGACAGGGCGGCTATGGCTACACCTTC.

The chain links TRBV28 to TRBJ2-3, with TRBD2 as a possible D gene (6 bases). Germline V CDR1 and CDR2: MDHEN, SYDVKM. V was trimmed by 3 bases and J by 6 bases, leaving 16 bases between them. This CDR3 has 15 residues. Here the CDR3 reads CASSLGGVPGDTQYF. As DNA, the CDR3 is TGTGCCAGCAGTTTGGGGGGAGTACCAGGGGATACGCAGTATTTT.

This clone turned up a few times. The rearrangement links TRBV19 to TRBJ1-1; D uncertain. Trimming stripped 7 bases from V and 0 bases from J, with 6 bases between. CDR1 and CDR2 (germline): LNHDA, SQIVND (reference sequence). This CDR3 is built from 12 residues. The DNA for the CDR3 is TGTGCCAGTATAGGAGTGAACACTGAAGCTTTCTTT. Protein product: CASIGVNTEAFF.

This chain joins TRBV2 and TRBJ2-2, with D possibly TRBD1 on 6 matching bases. Per germline, CDR1 SNHLY and CDR2 FYNNEI. The ends were cut back, 4 bases at V and 0 bases at J, with 9 bases in the middle. This CDR3 spans 15 amino acids. The CDR3 nucleotides are TGTGCCAGCAGTGGGCAGGGGCCGAACACCGGGGAGCTGTTTTTT. It yields the protein CASSGQGPNTGELFF.

The chain couples TRBV27 to TRBJ2-3; 14 bases map to TRBD2. Unmatched junction bases numbered 11, after V lost 10 bases and J lost 2 bases. The CDR3 covers 17 residues. Per germline, CDR1 MNHEY and CDR2 SMNVEV (reference sequence). CDR3 bases: TGTGCCACCACCCCTCGACTAGCGGGAGGGGTCACAGATACGCAGTATTTT. Translation: CATTPRLAGGVTDTQYF.